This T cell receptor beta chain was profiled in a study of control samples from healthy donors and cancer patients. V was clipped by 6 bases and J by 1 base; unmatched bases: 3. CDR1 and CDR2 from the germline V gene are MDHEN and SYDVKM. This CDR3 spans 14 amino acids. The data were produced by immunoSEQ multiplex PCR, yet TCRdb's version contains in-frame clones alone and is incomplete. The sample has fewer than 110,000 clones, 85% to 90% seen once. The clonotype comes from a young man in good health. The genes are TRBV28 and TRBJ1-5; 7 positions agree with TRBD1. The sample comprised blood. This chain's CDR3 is CASRIQGSNQPQHF. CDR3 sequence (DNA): TGTGCCAGCAGGATACAGGGGAGCAATCAGCCCCAGCATTTT. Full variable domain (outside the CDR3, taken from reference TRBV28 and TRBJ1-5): DVKVTQSSRYLVKRTGEKVFLECVQDMDHENMFWYRQDPGLGLRLIYFSYDVKMKEKGDIPEGYSVSREKKERFSLILESASTNQTSMYLCASRIQGSNQPQHFGDGTRLSIL.